Listed here is a single T cell receptor (beta chain). A J-beta primer mix and a sample-barcoded 5' primer were used in a second PCR of about 6 to 12 cycles. TCRdb fed the 5' RACE reads into MiXCR, producing one record per CDR3 protein. The sample consists of approximately 960,000 distinct CDR3 sequences, about 29% of them appearing once. The data were obtained in a study of blood T cells in healthy people across ages. CDR1 is MDHEN and CDR2 is SYDVKM in the germline V gene. The CDR3 has 14 amino acids. Between the trimmed V and J ends, which lost 6 bases and 4 bases, there was a span of 12 bases. This same sample was also part of a study on T cells of mothers and their children. Turning to that study: Each child contributed some 3 million TCR beta CDR3 reads, while each mother contributed over 9.5 million.

The sample consisted of blood. This clonotype originated in a middle-aged woman in good health. This chain joins TRBV28 and TRBJ1-4, with a tentative D call TRBD1 (6 bases). The CDR3 DNA reads as TGTGCCAGCAGCCCGGGACAATTTAATGAAAAACTGTTTTTT. Protein sequence: CASSPGQFNEKLFF. The entire variable domain, with the rest obtained from reference TRBV28 and TRBJ1-4, is as follows: DVKVTQSSRYLVKRTGEKVFLECVQDMDHENMFWYRQDPGLGLRLIYFSYDVKMKEKGDIPEGYSVSREKKERFSLILESASTNQTSMYLCASSPGQFNEKLFFGSGTQLSVL.